This T cell receptor (beta chain) was identified in a study of T-cell reconstitution after alpha-beta-depleted transplantation in children. General study findings and limits: Two months or so post-transplant, alpha-beta T cells reportedly derived from several hundred expanded graft clones.

The trim removed 3 bases at V and 7 bases at J, leaving 10 bases unmatched. The CDR3 totals 15 residues. From germline, CDR1 is SGDLS and CDR2 YYNGEE. TCRbeta library construction was performed incorporating unique molecular identifiers. Using its own MiXCR run on the PCR reads, TCRdb lists one record per CDR3 protein. The sample contains about 900,000 distinct CDR3 sequences, about 29% of which appear only once. This clonotype was recorded a few times. What it recognizes is unknown. This sample comprised PBMCs, mostly from graft donor cells, obtained 360 days after TCRalphabeta/CD19-depleted stem cell transplant. The V and J genes are TRBV9 and TRBJ2-1, with 7 bases lining up with TRBD2. This sequence was found in a boy under two years old who had a stem cell transplant for SCID, so the T cells may come from the graft donor. CDR3 bases: TGTGCCAGCAGCGCGGGGGGTGCTCAAGGGAATGAGCAGTTCTTC. This encodes CASSAGGAQGNEQFF.